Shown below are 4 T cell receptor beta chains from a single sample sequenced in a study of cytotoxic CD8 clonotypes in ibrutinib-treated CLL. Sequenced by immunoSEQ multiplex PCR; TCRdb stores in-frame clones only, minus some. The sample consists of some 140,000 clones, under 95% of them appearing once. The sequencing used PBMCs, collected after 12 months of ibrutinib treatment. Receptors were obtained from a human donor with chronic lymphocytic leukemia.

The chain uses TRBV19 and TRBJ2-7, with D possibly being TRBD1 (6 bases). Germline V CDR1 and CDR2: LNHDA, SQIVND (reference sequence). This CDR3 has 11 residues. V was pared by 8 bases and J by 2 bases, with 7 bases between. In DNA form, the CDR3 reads TGTGCCAGTGCAGGGGCCTACGAGCAGTACTTC. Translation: CASAGAYEQYF.

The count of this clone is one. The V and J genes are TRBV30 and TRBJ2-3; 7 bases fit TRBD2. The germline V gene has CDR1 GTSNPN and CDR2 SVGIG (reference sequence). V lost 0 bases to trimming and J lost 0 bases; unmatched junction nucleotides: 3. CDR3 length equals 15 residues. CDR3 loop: CAWSVLAFSTDTQYF. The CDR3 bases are TGTGCCTGGAGTGTACTAGCGTTTAGCACAGATACGCAGTATTTT.

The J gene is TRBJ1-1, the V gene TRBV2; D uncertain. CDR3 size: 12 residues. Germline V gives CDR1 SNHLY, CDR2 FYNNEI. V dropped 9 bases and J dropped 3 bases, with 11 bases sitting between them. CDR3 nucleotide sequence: TGTGCCAGTCATGGATTTGACACTGAAGCTTTCTTT. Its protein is CASHGFDTEAFF.

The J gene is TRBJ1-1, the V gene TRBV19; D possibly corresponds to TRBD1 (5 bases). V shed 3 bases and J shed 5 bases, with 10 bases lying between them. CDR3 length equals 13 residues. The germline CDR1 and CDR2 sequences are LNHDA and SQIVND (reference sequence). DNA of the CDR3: TGTGCCAGTAGTATCGGGGACGGAACTGAAGCTTTCTTT. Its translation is CASSIGDGTEAFF.